This T cell receptor (beta chain) emerged from a study of CD8 T cells in Susac syndrome (dated by TCRdb to between 2018 and 2020). Turning to the overall study: The study used repertoire sequencing to test whether antigen drove CD8+ T cell activation and differentiation in Susac syndrome. The study compared CD8+ T cell repertoire clonality among 12 healthy donors, around 14 Susac syndrome patients and fewer than 19 multiple sclerosis patients.

The CDR3 goes from the cysteine to the phenylalanine over 15 residues. The kept DNA is CDR3 alone, 45 bases in frame from the first base. V is pared back by 0 bases and J by 3 bases, with 8 bases lying between the germline termini. Looking up the germline V gene yields CDR1 LGHNA and CDR2 YNFKEQ. Broader findings and caveats from the paper: The study acknowledged that relatively few individuals were included in the TCR sequencing and HLA analysis.

Peripheral blood CD8+ and CD4+ T cells from healthy donors, Susac syndrome patients and multiple sclerosis patients were profiled by high-throughput TCR beta sequencing. The multiple sclerosis controls were treatment-naive patients whose relapsing-remitting disease, either stable or active, fulfilled the revised McDonald criteria. Bulk CD8+ and CD4+ T cells were purified magnetically by negative isolation, whereas CD8+ TEMRA cells were enriched by FACS. Blood was collected in EDTA tubes and processed within 24 hours, with PBMCs isolated through density gradient centrifugation. PBMCs intended for TCR sequencing were cryopreserved in liquid nitrogen and thawed later in a water bath at 37 degrees C. The sorted or isolated CD4+, CD8+ and CD8+ TEMRA cells had a purity of 90% or higher. This clonotype came up a few times. Its antigen specificity is not known. Per-base qualities were not stored, and no clone one base away is much larger.

RNA was extracted using the RNeasy kit, and roughly 0.45 to 1 microgram was reverse transcribed with random hexamers. TCR beta CDR3 regions were amplified with the immunoSEQ multiplex PCR assay covering 54 Vbeta and 13 Jbeta segments. To correct PCR amplification bias, a synthetic template baseline was used for both primer optimization and computational correction. In the authors' own workflow: Reads were annotated to V, D and J genes according to IMGT and were analyzed with immunoSEQ Analyzer, with only productive sequences retained. To calculate clonality, Shannon entropy was normalized by log2 of the number of productive unique sequences and then subtracted from one. Public and private clones were assessed among the 100 most prevalent clones of each patient and control. Clones were defined as Susac-specific if absent from the healthy and MS cohorts, from 1052 published viral clones and from other ImmuneACCESS disease sequences. TCRdb redid the processing of the public reads, applying fastp at Q25 and MiXCR, and retained in-frame beta chains. Rows are combined by CDR3 protein, so each entry shows the most common genes and DNA. The V and J calls shown here were made by TCRdb, not taken from the authors' results. This sample comprises 250,000 to 300,000 distinct CDR3 sequences, over 75% of them detected only once. Clones ranked in the top ten supply roughly 0.21% of the sample.

This clonotype was obtained from a human donor with multiple sclerosis. The rearranged chain carries TRBV4-2 and TRBJ2-2; the D gene remains uncertain. Sequencing was performed on CD8+ T cells from PBMCs. The CDR3 region has the sequence CASSQDQIYTGELFF. The nucleotide sequence is TGTGCCAGCAGCCAAGACCAGATATACACCGGGGAGCTGTTTTTT.